Below, 18 T cell receptor beta chains from the same sample are listed, as sequenced in a study of T cells in Graves' hyperthyroidism and ophthalmopathy. RNA transcripts yielded amplified TCR beta CDR3 regions. First-round RT-PCR with HTBI primers amplified the TCR CDR3 region. TCRdb analysed the multiplex PCR reads with MiXCR anew, one entry per CDR3 protein. Seen here are 470,000 or so distinct CDR3 sequences, less than 25% observed once, and the top ten hold more than 25%. The sequenced sample was blood. Receptors were obtained from a man younger than 35 with Graves' hyperthyroidism.

This clonotype occurred a few times. The CDR3 sequence is CASSYGGDGISPLHF. The CDR3 nucleotides read TGTGCCAGCAGTTACGGTGGGGACGGGATTTCACCCCTCCACTTT. The rearrangement joins TRBV6-5 to TRBJ1-6; D is possibly TRBD1 (5 bases). The CDR3 totals 15 residues. Germline V gene sequence: CDR1 MNHEY, CDR2 SVGAGI. The ends were cut back, 2 bases at V and 9 bases at J, with 14 bases in the middle.

This clonotype was seen many times. The junction shows a germline mismatch at one end, possibly a read error. The V and J genes are TRBV19 and TRBJ2-5, with D possibly called TRBD1 or TRBD2 (5 bases each). The V gene's germline CDR1 is LNHDA and CDR2 SQIVND (reference sequence). The CDR3 spans 15 residues. CDR3 sequence: CASTIGSGLEETQYF. CDR3 DNA sequence: TGTGCCAGTACTATAGGTTCGGGGCTCGAAGAGACCCAGTACTTC. Combining the CDR3 with reference TRBV19 and TRBJ2-5 gives the whole variable domain DGGITQSPKYLFRKEGQNVTLSCEQNLNHDAMYWYRQDPGQGLRLIYYSQIVNDFQKGDIAEGYSVSREKKESFPLTVTSAQKNPTAFYLCASTIGSGLEETQYFGPGTRLLVL.

This clonotype appeared a few times. This sequence joins TRBV7-2 and TRBJ2-5; 9 nucleotides match TRBD2. V shed 2 bases and J 4 bases; nucleotides not matched to a gene: 8. The CDR3 is made up of 16 amino acids. Germline CDR1 reads SGHTA; CDR2 reads FQGNSA. The CDR3 DNA sequence: TGTGCCAGCAGCTTACAAGCGGGGGGCCGAGGAGAGACCCAGTACTTC. Protein product: CASSLQAGGRGETQYF.

This clonotype was recorded many times. This chain joins TRBV5-1 and TRBJ2-7; TRBD1 aligns across 12 bases. This CDR3 is built from 16 residues. Germline V gene data show CDR1 as SGHRS and CDR2 as YFSETQ. Unmatched junction bases numbered 9, after V lost 4 bases and J lost 4 bases. The CDR3 nucleotides read TGCGCCAGCAGCCAGGGGAGGGACAGGGGGCAGTACGAGCAGTACTTC. Translated: CASSQGRDRGQYEQYF. The full variable domain, in which reference TRBV5-1 and TRBJ2-7 provide the parts outside the CDR3, is KAGVTQTPRYLIKTRGQQVTLSCSPISGHRSVSWYQQTPGQGLQFLFEYFSETQRNKGNFPGRFSGRQFSNSRSEMNVSTLELGDSALYLCASSQGRDRGQYEQYFGPGTRLTVT.

The chain has TRBV28 and TRBJ1-2, with a tentative D call TRBD1 (5 bases). There are 15 residues in the CDR3. Germline V gives CDR1 MDHEN, CDR2 SYDVKM. Trimming took off 1 base at V and 0 bases at J, with 9 bases between the two ends. CDR3 residues: CASSLLQATNYGYTF. The CDR3 DNA reads as TGTGCCAGCAGTTTATTACAGGCAACTAACTATGGCTACACCTTC.

This clonotype was detected ten times or more. CDR3 sequence reads: CASSETGVRLTEAFF. The CDR3 DNA reads TGTGCCAGCAGTGAGACAGGGGTTAGGTTAACTGAAGCTTTCTTT. This rearrangement joins TRBV12-3 or TRBV12-4 to TRBJ1-1; 8 bases agree with TRBD1. The CDR3 runs to 15 residues. Germline trimming cut 5 bases from V and 5 bases from J; bases unmatched to any gene: 10.

Ten or more counts support this clonotype. The gene calls are TRBV12-3 or TRBV12-4 and TRBJ1-1, with D maybe TRBD1 (6 bases). This CDR3 contains 15 residues. The V gene lost 4 bases and the J gene lost 3 bases, with 15 bases spanning the gap. The CDR3 DNA follows: TGTGCCAGCAGTTCTCGGGGGCGCGGGGACACTGAAGCTTTCTTT. It translates to CASSSRGRGDTEAFF.

The gene calls are TRBV6-2 or TRBV6-3 and TRBJ1-2; TRBD1 matches 12 bases. Germline V CDR1 and CDR2: MNHEY, SVGEGT. The CDR3 length is 16 residues. With 0 bases clipped from V and 8 bases from J, the junction kept 7 bases outside the gene matches. The CDR3 region is CASSYSRDRGLDGYTF. CDR3 sequence (DNA): TGTGCCAGCAGTTACTCCCGGGACAGGGGGCTTGACGGCTACACCTTC.

This clonotype appeared a few times. This rearrangement joins TRBV7-8 to TRBJ1-5; TRBD1 aligns across 7 bases. The CDR3 covers 14 residues. From germline, CDR1 is SGHVS and CDR2 FQNEAQ. V was pared by 4 bases and J by 7 bases, with 7 bases of the junction left unmatched. The CDR3 reads CASSSRQGGQPQHF. CDR3 DNA sequence: TGTGCCAGCAGCTCCCGACAGGGTGGGCAGCCCCAGCATTTT.

This clonotype came up many times. The J gene is TRBJ1-1, the V gene TRBV5-1, with 9 bases matching TRBD1. Germline CDR1 SGHRS, CDR2 YFSETQ. The CDR3 contains 15 residues. Losses at the gene ends were 8 bases for V and 0 bases for J; bases not matched to a gene: 8. CDR3 amino acids: CASQPGQGLNTEAFF. The CDR3 DNA sequence: TGCGCCAGTCAACCGGGACAGGGATTGAACACTGAAGCTTTCTTT.

The DNA of the CDR3 is TGCGCCAGCAGCCCGGGGGACAGCCCGTACGAGCAGTACTTC. It yields the protein CASSPGDSPYEQYF. The chain combines TRBV5-1 with TRBJ2-7; perhaps TRBD1 as D (7 bases). CDR1 is SGHRS and CDR2 is YFSETQ in the germline V gene. CDR3 size: 14 residues. The V end was cut by 4 bases, the J end by 4 bases, with 15 bases between.

This clonotype came up many times. This rearrangement joins TRBV6-5 to TRBJ2-2, with 9 nucleotides matching TRBD1. J was trimmed by 7 bases and V by 2 bases; bases with no gene match: 5. The germline gives CDR1 MNHEY, CDR2 SVGAGI. The CDR3 is 15 residues long. CDR3 sequence (DNA): TGTGCCAGCAGTTACAACAGGGGGCAAGGCGGGGAGCTGTTTTTT. Amino acid sequence: CASSYNRGQGGELFF.

In this sample, this clonotype turned up a few times. V and J are TRBV5-4 and TRBJ2-2; 10 bases line up with TRBD1. With V trimmed by 3 bases and J by 6 bases, 17 bases remained unmatched. Germline CDR1 reads SGHNT; CDR2 reads YYREEE (reference sequence). This CDR3 contains 19 residues. The CDR3 spells CASSSLKSTGGLRSGELFF. In DNA form, the CDR3 reads TGTGCCAGCAGCTCCCTCAAATCGACAGGGGGCTTACGTTCCGGGGAGCTGTTTTTT. The full variable domain, with the rest looked up from reference TRBV5-4 and TRBJ2-2, is ETGVTQSPTHLIKTRGQQVTLRCSSQSGHNTVSWYQQALGQGPQFIFQYYREEENGRGNFPPRFSGLQFPNYSSELNVNALELDDSALYLCASSSLKSTGGLRSGELFFGEGSRLTVL.

This clonotype has just a few counts. The chain employs TRBV9 and TRBJ2-2, with D unresolved. The CDR3 is 12 residues long. V was shortened by 4 bases and J by 7 bases, with 8 bases between the two germline ends. Germline CDR1 is SGDLS and CDR2 is YYNGEE. The CDR3 reads CASSSQSGELFF. CDR3 nucleotide sequence: TGTGCCAGCAGCTCTCAGAGCGGGGAGCTGTTTTTT. The whole variable domain, remainder taken from reference TRBV9 and TRBJ2-2, is DSGVTQTPKHLITATGQRVTLRCSPRSGDLSVYWYQQSLDQGLQFLIQYYNGEERAKGNILERFSAQQFPDLHSELNLSSLELGDSALYFCASSSQSGELFFGEGSRLTVL.

This clonotype occurred many times. J is TRBJ2-5 and V is TRBV28, with TRBD1 identical over 10 bases. Trimming took 11 bases from V and 6 from J; bases not matched to a gene: 12. The CDR3 loop spans 14 amino acids. Germline V gives CDR1 MDHEN, CDR2 SYDVKM. In DNA form, the CDR3 reads TGTGCCTTATCCCGGGACAGGGGAATCAAGACCCAGTACTTC. This codes for CALSRDRGIKTQYF.

This chain connects TRBV5-1 to TRBJ1-6; D uncertain. Trimming took 0 bases from V and 5 from J, leaving 6 bases between them. Germline CDR1 and CDR2: SGHRS and YFSETQ. The CDR3 is 14 amino acids. DNA for the CDR3: TGCGCCAGCAGCTTGGTTACAGATAATTCACCCCTCCACTTT. Its translation is CASSLVTDNSPLHF.

The table lists this clonotype with many counts. The chain is built from TRBV2 and TRBJ2-2; 10 bases are a match to TRBD2. Germline trimming cut 3 bases from V and 7 bases from J; bases unmatched to any gene: 5. CDR3 length: 15 amino acids. Per germline, CDR1 SNHLY and CDR2 FYNNEI. The CDR3 DNA sequence: TGTGCCAGCAGTGAGGTAGCGGGGGGCCTCGGGGAGCTGTTTTTT. Translating it yields CASSEVAGGLGELFF.

There are many counts of this clonotype. This sequence joins TRBV7-2 and TRBJ1-2, with TRBD1 identical over 8 bases. CDR3 length: 15 residues. Germline trimming cut 4 bases from V and 4 bases from J; bases unmatched to any gene: 8. Germline V gene sequence: CDR1 SGHTA, CDR2 FQGNSA. The CDR3 here is CASSSVRGLVYGYTF. The DNA of the CDR3 is TGTGCCAGCAGCTCGGTCAGGGGGCTTGTCTATGGCTACACCTTC.